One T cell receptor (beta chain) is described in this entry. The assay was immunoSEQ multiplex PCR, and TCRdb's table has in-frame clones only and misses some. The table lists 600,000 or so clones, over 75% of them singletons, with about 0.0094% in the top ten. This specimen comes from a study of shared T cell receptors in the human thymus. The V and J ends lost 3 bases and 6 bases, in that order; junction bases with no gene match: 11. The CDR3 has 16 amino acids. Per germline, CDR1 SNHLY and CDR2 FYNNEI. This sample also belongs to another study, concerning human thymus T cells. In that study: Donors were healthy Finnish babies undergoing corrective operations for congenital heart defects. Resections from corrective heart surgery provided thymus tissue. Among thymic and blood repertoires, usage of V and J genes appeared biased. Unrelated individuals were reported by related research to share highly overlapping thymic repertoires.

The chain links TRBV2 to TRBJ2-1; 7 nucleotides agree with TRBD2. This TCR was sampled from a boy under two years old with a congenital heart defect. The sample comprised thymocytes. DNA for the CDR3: TGTGCCAGCAGTGATCGGGGTAGCGGGCAGAGCAATGAGCAGTTCTTC. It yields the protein CASSDRGSGQSNEQFF. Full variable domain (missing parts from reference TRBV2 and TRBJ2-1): EPEVTQTPSHQVTQMGQEVILRCVPISNHLYFYWYRQILGQKVEFLVSFYNNEISEKSEIFDDQFSVERPDGSNFTLKIRSTKLEDSAMYFCASSDRGSGQSNEQFFGPGTRLTVL.